Presented here are 9 T cell receptor beta chains from one specimen sequenced in a study of blood T cell repertoires in COVID-19. The method was immunoSEQ multiplex PCR; TCRdb's version includes in-frame clones alone and lacks a portion of them. The sample lists some 15,000 clones, around 77% occurring once. The sequenced sample consisted of peripheral blood. The receptors shown here come from a human donor in a cohort sampled during active COVID-19.

This clone was seen once. V and J are TRBV10-3 and TRBJ2-3; 7 bases are a match to TRBD2. Looked up from germline, CDR1 is ENHRY and CDR2 is SYGVKD. V gave up 4 bases and J gave up 1 base; unmatched junction bases: 17. The CDR3 length is 19 residues. Here the CDR3 DNA reads TGTGCCATCAGTGGGGATGTATCAGTTGGCGGGGGACGCACAGATACGCAGTATTTT. As protein: CAISGDVSVGGGRTDTQYF.

The gene calls are TRBV6-5 and TRBJ2-2; 11 bases agree with TRBD2. CDR1 is MNHEY, CDR2 SVGAGI, per germline. The CDR3 spans 15 residues. With V trimmed by 7 bases and J by 7 bases, 8 bases remained unmatched. In DNA, the CDR3 is TGTGCCAGCAAGATAGCGGGGGGGGTTAGCGGGGAGCTGTTTTTT. Translation gives CASKIAGGVSGELFF.

The rearrangement uses TRBV21-1 and TRBJ2-1; TRBD2, as called in the table, went unchecked against the DNA. TRBV21-1 is an annotated pseudogene. The CDR3 extends over 16 amino acids. The chain's CDR3 is CASSKAPGFPYNEQFF. The CDR3 DNA sequence: TGTGCCAGCAGCAAAGCGCCGGGATTCCCCTACAATGAGCAGTTCTTC.

This clone was counted once. The V and J genes are TRBV27 and TRBJ2-2, with D possibly matching TRBD1 (5 bases). Trimming cost V 4 bases and J 7 bases, with 13 bases left between them. Germline V gene data show CDR1 as MNHEY and CDR2 as SMNVEV (reference sequence). The CDR3 has 14 amino acids. CDR3 region: CASSSLQGIGELFF. The CDR3 bases are TGTGCCAGCAGTTCCTTGCAGGGTATCGGGGAGCTGTTTTTT.

V is TRBV10-3 and J is TRBJ1-5; D might be TRBD1 (6 bases). Germline CDR1 ENHRY, CDR2 SYGVKD. The germline V and J ends were trimmed by 6 bases and 3 bases, with 12 bases remaining between them. The CDR3 runs to 14 residues. The CDR3 reads CAISNGQINQPQHF. DNA for the CDR3: TGTGCCATCAGCAATGGACAGATCAATCAGCCCCAGCATTTT.

This rearrangement joins TRBV28 to TRBJ2-1; 9 bases align to TRBD2. The CDR3 has 17 residues. V lost 6 bases and J lost 5; bases outside the gene matches: 14. The germline gives CDR1 MDHEN, CDR2 SYDVKM. The CDR3 is CASRQLSGLALDNEQFF. DNA of the CDR3: TGTGCCAGCAGACAGTTATCTGGACTAGCGCTAGACAATGAGCAGTTCTTC.

The rearrangement uses TRBV20-1 and TRBJ1-2; 7 bases are a match to TRBD1. Trimming at V came to 7 bases and at J to 3 bases, leaving 2 bases not matched to a gene. The length of the CDR3 is 11 residues. The germline gives CDR1 DFQATT, CDR2 SNEGSKA (reference sequence). DNA of the CDR3: TGCAGTGGACAGGGACACTATGGCTACACCTTC. Translating gives CSGQGHYGYTF.

This clone ranks as hyperexpanded. The V call is TRBV28, the J call TRBJ1-1; TRBD1 agrees at 8 bases. The length of the CDR3 is 17 residues. V dropped 6 bases and J dropped 0; count of bases not matched to a gene: 12. Germline V CDR1 and CDR2: MDHEN, SYDVKM. CDR3 region: CASRRATTGEMNTEAFF. The CDR3 DNA follows: TGTGCCAGCAGGCGGGCGACGACAGGGGAGATGAACACTGAAGCTTTCTTT. The full variable domain, its missing parts supplied by reference TRBV28 and TRBJ1-1, is DVKVTQSSRYLVKRTGEKVFLECVQDMDHENMFWYRQDPGLGLRLIYFSYDVKMKEKGDIPEGYSVSREKKERFSLILESASTNQTSMYLCASRRATTGEMNTEAFFGQGTRLTVV.

This sequence joins TRBV2 and TRBJ1-1, with TRBD1 as a possible D gene (6 bases). The germline V gene has CDR1 SNHLY and CDR2 FYNNEI. The CDR3 has 18 residues. The ends were cut back, 0 bases at V and 2 bases at J, with 19 bases in the middle. CDR3 in amino acids: CASSEARLRTDLNTEAFF. The CDR3 DNA is TGTGCCAGCAGTGAAGCCCGCCTGCGGACAGACCTCAACACTGAAGCTTTCTTT.